The rows below give T cell receptor beta chains drawn from one sample of a study of blood T cell repertoires in COVID-19. Clones were sequenced by immunoSEQ multiplex PCR, and TCRdb holds only the in-frame ones, with some missing. This table holds some 400,000 clones, approximately 90% found once. Input material: PBMCs or T cells enriched from blood (not recorded which). These receptors were collected from a middle-aged woman who had been exposed to COVID-19. CDR3s include the opening cysteine and the closing phenylalanine or tryptophan. D genes are given only for firm matches. Not all rows give a size; the values are once, few, many and, for expanded clones, a class.

D gene,clone size,V gene,J gene,CDR3 DNA,CDR3 protein
TRBD1,-,TRBV11-1,TRBJ2-1,TGTGCCAGCAGTCAACAGGGGGAGCAGTTCTTC,CASSQQGEQFF
TRBD1,-,TRBV11-3,TRBJ1-2,TGTGCCAGCAGCGTAGGGGGCAACTATGGCTACACCTTC,CASSVGGNYGYTF
-,-,TRBV6-5,TRBJ1-1,TGTGCCAGCAGTTTCGTGCCCGCGGGCGGCACTGAAGCTTTCTTT,CASSFVPAGGTEAFF
-,many,TRBV9,TRBJ2-7,TGTGCCAGCAGCGTAGCGGCCGAGGACGAGCAGTACTTC,CASSVAAEDEQYF
TRBD2,-,TRBV10-1,TRBJ2-5,TGCGCCAGCAGTGATGTACCGGGGGGGGGCCGGGAGACCCAGTACTTC,CASSDVPGGGRETQYF
-,once,TRBV6-1,TRBJ1-3,TGTGCCAGCAGTGACAGGCTGCTGAGCTCTGGAAACACCATATATTTT,CASSDRLLSSGNTIYF
TRBD1,-,TRBV5-5,TRBJ1-2,TGTGCCAGCAGCTTGGAGGGACAGATATATGGCTACACCTTC,CASSLEGQIYGYTF
TRBD2,-,TRBV6-2/TRBV6-3,TRBJ2-7,TGTGCCAGCAGTTTTGCGGGAGGGCCCTACGAGCAGTACTTC,CASSFAGGPYEQYF
TRBD2,-,TRBV5-4,TRBJ2-3,TGTGCCAGCAGCCCTTTGGGGGGGGGTAGCACAGATACGCAGTATTTT,CASSPLGGGSTDTQYF
-,-,TRBV7-2,TRBJ1-5,TGTGCCAGCAGCCCCCAGCAGGGCAATCAGCCCCAGCATTTT,CASSPQQGNQPQHF
-,-,TRBV6-4,TRBJ2-1,TGTGCCAGCAGGAGGGCTCCCTCGTCTTACAATGAGCAGTTCTTC,CASRRAPSSYNEQFF
TRBD1,-,TRBV19,TRBJ2-6,TGTGCCAGTAAGACAGGGCATGGGGCCAACGTCCTGACTTTC,CASKTGHGANVLTF
TRBD1,-,TRBV9,TRBJ2-1,TGTGCCAGCAGCGGGACAGGGGGCTCCTACAATGAGCAGTTCTTC,CASSGTGGSYNEQFF
-,-,TRBV5-4,TRBJ2-3,TGTGCCAGCAGCTTGGAAAGCGGGGATACGCAGTATTTT,CASSLESGDTQYF
-,-,TRBV7-8,TRBJ1-5,TGTGCCAGCAGCTTAGGGGCAGGGGCTTCGAATCAGCCCCAGCATTTT,CASSLGAGASNQPQHF